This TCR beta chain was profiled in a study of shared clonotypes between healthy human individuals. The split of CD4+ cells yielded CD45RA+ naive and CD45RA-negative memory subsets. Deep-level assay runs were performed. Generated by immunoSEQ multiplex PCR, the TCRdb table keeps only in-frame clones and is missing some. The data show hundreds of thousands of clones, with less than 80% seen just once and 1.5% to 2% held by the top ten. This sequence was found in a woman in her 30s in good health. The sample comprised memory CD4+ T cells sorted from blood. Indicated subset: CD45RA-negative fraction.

The CDR3 is CASSPLKESREAGYTF. As DNA, the CDR3 is TGTGCCAGTAGTCCTCTCAAGGAGTCCAGGGAGGCTGGCTACACCTTC. The rearrangement uses TRBV19 and TRBJ1-2; D is possibly TRBD1 (5 bases). V was pared by 5 bases and J by 7 bases, with 23 bases between. The CDR3 loop spans 16 amino acids. The germline CDR1 and CDR2 sequences are LNHDA and SQIVND (reference sequence).